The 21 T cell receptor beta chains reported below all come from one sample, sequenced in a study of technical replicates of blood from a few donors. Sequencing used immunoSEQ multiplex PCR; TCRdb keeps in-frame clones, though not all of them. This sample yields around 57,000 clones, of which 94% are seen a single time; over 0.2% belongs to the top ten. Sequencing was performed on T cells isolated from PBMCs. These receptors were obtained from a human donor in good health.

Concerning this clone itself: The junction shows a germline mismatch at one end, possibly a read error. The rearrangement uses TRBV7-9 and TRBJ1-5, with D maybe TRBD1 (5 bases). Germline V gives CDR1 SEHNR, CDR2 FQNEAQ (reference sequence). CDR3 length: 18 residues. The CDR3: CASSLDQPFREVYQSQHF. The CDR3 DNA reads TGTGCCAGCAGCTTAGACCAGCCGTTCAGGGAAGTTTATCAGTCCCAGCATTTT.

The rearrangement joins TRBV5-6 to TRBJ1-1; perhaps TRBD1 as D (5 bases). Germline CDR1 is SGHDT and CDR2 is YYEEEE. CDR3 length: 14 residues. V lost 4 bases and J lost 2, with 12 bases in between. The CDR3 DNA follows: TGTGCCAGCAGCAGAGACAGAATTAACACTGAAGCTTTCTTT. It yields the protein CASSRDRINTEAFF.

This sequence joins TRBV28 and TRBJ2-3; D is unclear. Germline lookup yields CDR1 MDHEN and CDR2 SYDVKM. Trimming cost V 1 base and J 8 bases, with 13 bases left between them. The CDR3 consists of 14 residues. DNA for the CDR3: TGTGCCAGCAGTTTATACTCAATGTCCGGTACGCAGTATTTT. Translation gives CASSLYSMSGTQYF.

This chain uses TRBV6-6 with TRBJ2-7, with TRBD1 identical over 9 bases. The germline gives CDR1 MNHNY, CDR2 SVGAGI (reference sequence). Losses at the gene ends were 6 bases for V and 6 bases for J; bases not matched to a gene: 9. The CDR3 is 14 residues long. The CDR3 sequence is CASSQNRGPPEQYF. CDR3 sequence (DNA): TGTGCCAGCAGCCAGAACAGGGGGCCCCCCGAGCAGTACTTC.

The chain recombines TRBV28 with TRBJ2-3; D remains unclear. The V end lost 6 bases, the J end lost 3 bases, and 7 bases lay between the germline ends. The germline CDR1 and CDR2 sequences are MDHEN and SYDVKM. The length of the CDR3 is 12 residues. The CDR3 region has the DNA TGTGCCAGCAGATCAGTAACAGATACGCAGTATTTT. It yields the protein CASRSVTDTQYF.

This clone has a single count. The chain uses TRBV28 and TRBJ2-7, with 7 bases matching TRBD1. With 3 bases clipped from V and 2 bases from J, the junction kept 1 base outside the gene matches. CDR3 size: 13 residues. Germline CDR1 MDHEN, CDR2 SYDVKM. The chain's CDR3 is CASSLGQTYEQYF. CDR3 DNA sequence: TGTGCCAGCAGTTTGGGACAGACCTACGAGCAGTACTTC.

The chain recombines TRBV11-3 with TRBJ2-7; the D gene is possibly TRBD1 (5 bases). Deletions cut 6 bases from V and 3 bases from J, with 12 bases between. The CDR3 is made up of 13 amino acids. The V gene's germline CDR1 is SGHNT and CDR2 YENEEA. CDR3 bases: TGTGCCAGCAGTCTGGACACTATCTACGAGCAGTACTTC. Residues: CASSLDTIYEQYF.

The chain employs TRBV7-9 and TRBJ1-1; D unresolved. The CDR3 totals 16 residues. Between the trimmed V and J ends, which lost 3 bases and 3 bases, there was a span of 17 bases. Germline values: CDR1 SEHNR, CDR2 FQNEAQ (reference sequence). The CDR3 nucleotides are TGTGCCAGCAGCTTTAGGTTCGACTCCGGGGACACTGAAGCTTTCTTT. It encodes CASSFRFDSGDTEAFF.

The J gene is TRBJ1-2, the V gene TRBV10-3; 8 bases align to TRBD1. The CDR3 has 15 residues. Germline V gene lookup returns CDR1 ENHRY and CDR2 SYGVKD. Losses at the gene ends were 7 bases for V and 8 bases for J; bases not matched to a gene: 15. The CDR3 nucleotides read TGTGCCATCAACCCGGGGCGGCAGGGGGCGTCCGGCTACACCTTC. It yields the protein CAINPGRQGASGYTF.

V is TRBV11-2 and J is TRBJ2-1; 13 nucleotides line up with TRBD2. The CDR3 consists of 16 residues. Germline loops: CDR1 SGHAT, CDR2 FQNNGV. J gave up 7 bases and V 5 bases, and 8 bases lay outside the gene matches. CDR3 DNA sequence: TGTGCCAGCAGCCACCGCCGACTAGCGGGGGGTAATGAGCAGTTCTTC. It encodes CASSHRRLAGGNEQFF. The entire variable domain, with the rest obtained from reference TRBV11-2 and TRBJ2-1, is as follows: EAGVAQSPRYKIIEKRQSVAFWCNPISGHATLYWYQQILGQGPKLLIQFQNNGVVDDSQLPKDRFSAERLKGVDSTLKIQPAKLEDSAVYLCASSHRRLAGGNEQFFGPGTRLTVL.

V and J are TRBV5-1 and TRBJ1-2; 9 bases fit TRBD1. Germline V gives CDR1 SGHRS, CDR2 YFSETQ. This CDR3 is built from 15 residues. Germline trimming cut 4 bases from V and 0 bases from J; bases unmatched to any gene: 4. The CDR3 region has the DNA TGCGCCAGCAGCCCCACAGGGGGCACTAACTATGGCTACACCTTC. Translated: CASSPTGGTNYGYTF.

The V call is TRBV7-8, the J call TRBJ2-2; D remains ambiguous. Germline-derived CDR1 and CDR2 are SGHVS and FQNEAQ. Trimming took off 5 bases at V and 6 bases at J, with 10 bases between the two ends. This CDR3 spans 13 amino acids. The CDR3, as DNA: TGTGCCAGCAGCCCCTCGGGTCCCGGGGAGCTGTTTTTT. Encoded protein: CASSPSGPGELFF. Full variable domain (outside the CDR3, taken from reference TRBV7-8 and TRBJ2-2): GAGVSQSPRYKVAKRGQDVALRCDPISGHVSLFWYQQALGQGPEFLTYFQNEAQLDKSGLPSDRFFAERPEGSVSTLKIQRTQQEDSAVYLCASSPSGPGELFFGEGSRLTVL.

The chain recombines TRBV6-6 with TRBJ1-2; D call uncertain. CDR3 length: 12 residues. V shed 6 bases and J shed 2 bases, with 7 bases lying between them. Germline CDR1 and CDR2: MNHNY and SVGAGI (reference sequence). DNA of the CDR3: TGTGCCAGCAGCGCAGAAAACTATGGCTACACCTTC. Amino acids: CASSAENYGYTF.

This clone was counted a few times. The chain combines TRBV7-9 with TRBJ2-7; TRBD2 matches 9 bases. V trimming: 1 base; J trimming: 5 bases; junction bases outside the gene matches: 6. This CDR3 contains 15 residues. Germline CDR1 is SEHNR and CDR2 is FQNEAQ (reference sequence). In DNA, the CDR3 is TGTGCCAGCAGCTTAGTTCTAGCGGGGTCGGACGAGCAGTACTTC. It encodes CASSLVLAGSDEQYF.

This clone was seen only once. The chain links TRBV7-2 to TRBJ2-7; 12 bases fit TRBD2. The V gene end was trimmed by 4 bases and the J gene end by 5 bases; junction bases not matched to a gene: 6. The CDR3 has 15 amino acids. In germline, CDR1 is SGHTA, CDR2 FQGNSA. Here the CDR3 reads CASSSSSGGANEQYF. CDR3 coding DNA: TGTGCCAGCAGCTCCTCTAGCGGGGGGGCCAACGAGCAGTACTTC.

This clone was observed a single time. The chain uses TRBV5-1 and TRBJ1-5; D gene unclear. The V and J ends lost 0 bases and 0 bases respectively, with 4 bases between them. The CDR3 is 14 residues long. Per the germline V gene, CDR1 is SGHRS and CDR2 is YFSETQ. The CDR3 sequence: CASSLGPSNQPQHF. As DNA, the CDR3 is TGCGCCAGCAGCTTGGGGCCTAGCAATCAGCCCCAGCATTTT.

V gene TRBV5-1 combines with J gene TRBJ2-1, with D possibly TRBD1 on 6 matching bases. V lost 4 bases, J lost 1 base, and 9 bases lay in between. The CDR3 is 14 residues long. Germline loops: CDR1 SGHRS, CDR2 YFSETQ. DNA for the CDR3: TGCGCCAGCAGCACAGACAGGTCCTACAATGAGCAGTTCTTC. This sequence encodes CASSTDRSYNEQFF.

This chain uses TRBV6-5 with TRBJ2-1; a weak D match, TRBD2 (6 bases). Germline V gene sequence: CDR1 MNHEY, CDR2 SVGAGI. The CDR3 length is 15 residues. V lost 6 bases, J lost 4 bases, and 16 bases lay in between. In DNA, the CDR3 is TGTGCCAGCAGACCTTACGGGGAGGTATACAATGAGCAGTTCTTC. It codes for CASRPYGEVYNEQFF.

CDR3 sequence: CASSLLQIKDSFYEQYF. The DNA of the CDR3 is TGTGCCAGCAGTCTACTTCAGATTAAGGACAGTTTTTACGAGCAGTACTTC. The V and J genes are TRBV28 and TRBJ2-7; possibly TRBD1 for D (6 bases). Germline lookup yields CDR1 MDHEN and CDR2 SYDVKM. V was pared by 5 bases and J by 4 bases, with 24 bases between. The CDR3 loop spans 17 amino acids.

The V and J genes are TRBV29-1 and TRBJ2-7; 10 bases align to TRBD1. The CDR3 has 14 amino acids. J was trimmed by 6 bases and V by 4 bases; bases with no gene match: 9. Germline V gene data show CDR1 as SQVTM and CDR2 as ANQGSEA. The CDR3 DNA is TGCAGCGTTGGGCGACAGGGGGCGACGGGCGAGCAGTACTTC. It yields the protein CSVGRQGATGEQYF.

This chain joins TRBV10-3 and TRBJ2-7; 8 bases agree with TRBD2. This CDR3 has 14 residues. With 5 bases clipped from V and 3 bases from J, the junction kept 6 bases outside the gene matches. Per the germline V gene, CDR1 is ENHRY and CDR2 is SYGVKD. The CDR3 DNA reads TGTGCCATCAGTCAAAGCGGGGGTTTCTACGAGCAGTACTTC. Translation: CAISQSGGFYEQYF.